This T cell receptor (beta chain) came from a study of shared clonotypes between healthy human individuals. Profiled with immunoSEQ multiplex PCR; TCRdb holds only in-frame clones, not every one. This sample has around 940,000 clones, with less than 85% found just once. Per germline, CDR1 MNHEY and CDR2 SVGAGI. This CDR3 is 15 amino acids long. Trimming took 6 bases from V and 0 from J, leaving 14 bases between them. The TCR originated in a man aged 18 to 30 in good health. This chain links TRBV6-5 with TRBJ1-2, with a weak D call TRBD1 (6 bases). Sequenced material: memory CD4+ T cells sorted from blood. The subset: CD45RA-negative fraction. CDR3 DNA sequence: TGTGCCAGCAGCCAAGACAGGACAGCTAACTATGGCTACACCTTC. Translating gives CASSQDRTANYGYTF.